This T cell receptor beta chain was identified in a study of cytomegalovirus exposure and HLA in healthy donors. Background on the study: It was reported in a later analysis that the 100 to 150 validation repertoires used the same platform as the approximately 600 first-cohort repertoires. Whole-study findings and limits: The listing of about 150 TCR beta chains classed them as cytomegalovirus-associated.

In the case of this clone: The antigen is unknown.

V dropped 8 bases and J dropped 1; count of bases not matched to a gene: 4. CDR1 is LGHNA, CDR2 YSLEER, per germline. This CDR3 is 15 amino acids long. Clones were read by immunoSEQ multiplex PCR, and TCRdb kept only the in-frame ones, dropping some. The table lists around 120,000 clones, approximately 87% of them singletons. This clonotype originated in a woman between 18 and 30 years old in good health and CMV-seropositive. The chain carries TRBV4-3 and TRBJ2-2; the match to TRBD2 covers 10 bases. Sequencing used PBMCs. The CDR3 region is CASGIAGGNTGELFF. The CDR3 bases are TGCGCCAGCGGAATAGCGGGAGGGAACACCGGGGAGCTGTTTTTT.